This T cell receptor beta chain was sequenced in a study of Tregs in tolerant kidney transplant recipients. TCRdb's copy holds only in-frame clones and misses some; the assay was immunoSEQ multiplex PCR. The sample records around 4,300 clones, about 56% being singletons. As regards this clone: The antigen remains unidentified.

This CDR3 has 18 amino acids. Trimming shortened V by 7 bases and J by 0 bases, and 19 bases separated the two germline ends. The V gene's germline CDR1 is LNHDA and CDR2 SQIVND (reference sequence). V usage is TRBV19 and J usage is TRBJ1-6, with a tentative D call TRBD1 (5 bases). The sequenced sample consisted of CD8+ T cells from blood cultured with allogeneic cells. This receptor was obtained from a human donor in good health. The CDR3 region is CASKWGTYTSSYNSPLHF. DNA of the CDR3: TGTGCCAGTAAGTGGGGGACGTATACAAGCTCCTATAATTCACCCCTCCACTTT.